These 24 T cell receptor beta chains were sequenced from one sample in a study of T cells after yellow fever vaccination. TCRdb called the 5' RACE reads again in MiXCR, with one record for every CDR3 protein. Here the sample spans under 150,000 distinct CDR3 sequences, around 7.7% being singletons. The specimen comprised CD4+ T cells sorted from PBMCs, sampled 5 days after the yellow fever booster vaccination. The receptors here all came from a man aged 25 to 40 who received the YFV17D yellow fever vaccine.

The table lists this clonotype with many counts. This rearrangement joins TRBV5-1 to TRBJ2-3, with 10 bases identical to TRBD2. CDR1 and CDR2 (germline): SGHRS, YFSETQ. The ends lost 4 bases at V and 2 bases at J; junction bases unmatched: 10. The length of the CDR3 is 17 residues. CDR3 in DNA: TGCGCCAGCAGCAGCACTAGCGGGATTCTGGCCACAGATACGCAGTATTTT. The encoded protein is CASSSTSGILATDTQYF.

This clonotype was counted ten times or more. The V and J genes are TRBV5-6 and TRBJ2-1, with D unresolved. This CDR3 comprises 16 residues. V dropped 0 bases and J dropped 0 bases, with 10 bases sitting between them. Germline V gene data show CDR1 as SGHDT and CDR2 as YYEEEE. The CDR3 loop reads CASSLVEAHSYNEQFF. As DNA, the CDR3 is TGTGCCAGCAGCTTGGTAGAGGCCCACTCCTACAATGAGCAGTTCTTC.

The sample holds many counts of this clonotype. The CDR3 DNA reads as TGCGCCAGCAGCTTGGATGGCGGGAGGGACAATGAGCAGTTCTTC. Translating it yields CASSLDGGRDNEQFF. The chain employs TRBV5-1 and TRBJ2-1; 9 bases align to TRBD2. CDR1 and CDR2 from the germline V gene are SGHRS and YFSETQ. J lost 5 bases, V lost 0 bases, and 3 bases had no gene match. The CDR3 loop spans 15 amino acids.

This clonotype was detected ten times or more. The CDR3 sequence is CASAGREDLVRSSYNEQFF. In DNA form, the CDR3 reads TGTGCCAGCGCAGGACGGGAGGATCTAGTGAGGAGTTCCTACAATGAGCAGTTCTTC. The chain joins TRBV27 to TRBJ2-1; 7 nucleotides agree with TRBD2. This CDR3 has 19 amino acids. J was trimmed by 1 base and V by 8 bases; bases with no gene match: 20. CDR1 and CDR2 (germline): MNHEY, SMNVEV (reference sequence).

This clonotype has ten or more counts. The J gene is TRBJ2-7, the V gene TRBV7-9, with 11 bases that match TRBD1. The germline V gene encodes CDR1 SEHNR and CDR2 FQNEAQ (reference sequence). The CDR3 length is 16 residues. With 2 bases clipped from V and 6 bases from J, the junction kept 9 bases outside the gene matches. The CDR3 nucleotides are TGTGCCAGCAGCTTATCCCATAAAGGGACAGGGGGCGAGCAGTACTTC. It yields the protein CASSLSHKGTGGEQYF.

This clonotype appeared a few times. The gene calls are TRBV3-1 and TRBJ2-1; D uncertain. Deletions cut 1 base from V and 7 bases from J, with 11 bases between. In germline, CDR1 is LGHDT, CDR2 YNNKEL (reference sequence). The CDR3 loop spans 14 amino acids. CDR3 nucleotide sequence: TGTGCCAGCAGCCAAGCATTGGCAGTAAATGAGCAGTTCTTC. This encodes CASSQALAVNEQFF.

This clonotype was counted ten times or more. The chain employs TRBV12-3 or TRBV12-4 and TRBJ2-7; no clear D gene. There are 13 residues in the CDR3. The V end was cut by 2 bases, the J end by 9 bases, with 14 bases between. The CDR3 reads CASSLRSSAGQYF. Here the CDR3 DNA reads TGTGCCAGCAGTTTAAGGTCGAGTGCAGGGCAGTACTTC.

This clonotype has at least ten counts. As DNA, the CDR3 is TGCAGTGCTCAAAAAGTTACTAACACCGGGGAGCTGTTTTTT. Protein: CSAQKVTNTGELFF. The chain links TRBV20-1 to TRBJ2-2; no clear D gene. V lost 5 bases and J lost 2, with 12 bases in between. The length of the CDR3 is 14 residues. The germline gives CDR1 DFQATT, CDR2 SNEGSKA (reference sequence).

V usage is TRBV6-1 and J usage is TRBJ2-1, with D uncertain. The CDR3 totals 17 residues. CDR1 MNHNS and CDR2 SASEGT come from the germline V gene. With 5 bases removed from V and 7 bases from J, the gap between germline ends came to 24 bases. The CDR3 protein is CASSPPRRSPAVNEQFF. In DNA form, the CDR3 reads TGTGCCAGCAGTCCCCCTAGGCGGTCCCCCGCAGTGAATGAGCAGTTCTTC.

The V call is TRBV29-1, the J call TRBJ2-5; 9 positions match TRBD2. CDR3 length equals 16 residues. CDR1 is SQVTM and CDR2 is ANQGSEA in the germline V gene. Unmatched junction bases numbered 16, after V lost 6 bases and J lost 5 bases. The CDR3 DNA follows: TGCAGCGTCCCCGGGTGGGGGCTAGCGGGACCGGAGACCCAGTACTTC. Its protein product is CSVPGWGLAGPETQYF.

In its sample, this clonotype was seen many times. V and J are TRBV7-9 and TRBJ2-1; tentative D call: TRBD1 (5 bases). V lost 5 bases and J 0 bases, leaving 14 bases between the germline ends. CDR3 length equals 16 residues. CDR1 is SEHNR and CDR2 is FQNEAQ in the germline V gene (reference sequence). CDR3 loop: CASSPRQSNSYNEQFF. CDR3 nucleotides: TGTGCCAGCAGCCCCAGACAGAGTAACTCCTACAATGAGCAGTTCTTC.

The DNA of the CDR3 is TGTGCCAGCAGTCTACGTTCGACAGGGACGGTGCAGCCCCAGCATTTT. Amino acid sequence: CASSLRSTGTVQPQHF. The chain links TRBV6-2 or TRBV6-3 to TRBJ1-5, with TRBD1 matching 7 bases. From germline, CDR1 is MNHEY and CDR2 SVGEGT. There are 16 residues in the CDR3. With V trimmed by 5 bases and J by 7 bases, 14 bases remained unmatched.

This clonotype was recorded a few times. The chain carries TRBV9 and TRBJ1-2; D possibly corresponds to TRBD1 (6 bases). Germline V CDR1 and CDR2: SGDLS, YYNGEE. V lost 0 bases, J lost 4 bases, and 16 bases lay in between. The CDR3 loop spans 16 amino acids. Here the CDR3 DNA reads TGTGCCAGCAGCGTAGAGTTTGGGGGCGCAGGCTATGGCTACACCTTC. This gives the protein CASSVEFGGAGYGYTF.

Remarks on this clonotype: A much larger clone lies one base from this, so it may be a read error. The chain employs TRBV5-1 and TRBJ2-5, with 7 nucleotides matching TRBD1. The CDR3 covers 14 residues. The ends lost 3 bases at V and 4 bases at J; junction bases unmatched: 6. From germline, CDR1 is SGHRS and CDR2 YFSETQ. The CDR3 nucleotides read TGCGCCAGCAGCTCGGGACAGCCCCCAGAGACCCAGTACTTC. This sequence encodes CASSSGQPPETQYF.

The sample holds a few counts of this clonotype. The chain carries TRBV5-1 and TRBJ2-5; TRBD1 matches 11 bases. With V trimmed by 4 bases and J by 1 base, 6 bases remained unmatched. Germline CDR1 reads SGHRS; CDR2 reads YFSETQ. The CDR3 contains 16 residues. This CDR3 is CASSRAGTGGQETQYF. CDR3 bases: TGCGCCAGCAGCCGCGCCGGGACAGGGGGCCAAGAGACCCAGTACTTC.

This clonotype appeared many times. The CDR3 region is CSVDGQKFQETQYF. CDR3 nucleotide sequence: TGCAGCGTTGATGGCCAGAAGTTCCAAGAGACCCAGTACTTC. The chain recombines TRBV29-1 with TRBJ2-5; the D is unclear. Germline V gene data show CDR1 as SQVTM and CDR2 as ANQGSEA. The CDR3 loop spans 14 amino acids. The ends were cut back, 3 bases at V and 1 base at J, with 12 bases in the middle.

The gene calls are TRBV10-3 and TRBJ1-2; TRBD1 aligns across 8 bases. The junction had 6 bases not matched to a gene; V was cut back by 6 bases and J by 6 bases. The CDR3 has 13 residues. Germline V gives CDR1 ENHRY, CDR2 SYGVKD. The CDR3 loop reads CAIREGQADGYTF. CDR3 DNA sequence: TGTGCCATCAGAGAGGGACAGGCTGATGGCTACACCTTC.

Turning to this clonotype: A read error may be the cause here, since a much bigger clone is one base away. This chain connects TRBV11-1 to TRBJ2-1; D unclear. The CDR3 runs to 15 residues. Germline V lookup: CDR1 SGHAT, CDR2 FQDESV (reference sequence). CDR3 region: CASSLSLRSPNEHFF. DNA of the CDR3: TGTGCCAGCAGCTTGTCCCTCCGATCGCCCAATGAGCACTTCTTC.

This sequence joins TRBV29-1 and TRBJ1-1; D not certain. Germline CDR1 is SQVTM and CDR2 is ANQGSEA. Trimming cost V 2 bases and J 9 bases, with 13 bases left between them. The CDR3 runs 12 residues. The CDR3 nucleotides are TGCAGCGTTGAATCCCCAGGAGCGAAAGCTTTCTTT. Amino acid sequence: CSVESPGAKAFF.

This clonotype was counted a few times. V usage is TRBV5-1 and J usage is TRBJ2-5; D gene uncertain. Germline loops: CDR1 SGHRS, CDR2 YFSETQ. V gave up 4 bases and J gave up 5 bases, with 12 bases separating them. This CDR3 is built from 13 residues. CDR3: CASSDAVGETQYF. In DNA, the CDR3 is TGCGCCAGCAGCGACGCTGTTGGGGAGACCCAGTACTTC.

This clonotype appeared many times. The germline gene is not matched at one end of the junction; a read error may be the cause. For the CDR3, the DNA is TGTGCCAGCAGTCTAGCGGGAATCTCCTATTACGAGCAGTACTTC. It translates to CASSLAGISYYEQYF. The rearrangement joins TRBV12-3 or TRBV12-4 to TRBJ2-7, with 9 bases lining up with TRBD2. This CDR3 has 15 amino acids.

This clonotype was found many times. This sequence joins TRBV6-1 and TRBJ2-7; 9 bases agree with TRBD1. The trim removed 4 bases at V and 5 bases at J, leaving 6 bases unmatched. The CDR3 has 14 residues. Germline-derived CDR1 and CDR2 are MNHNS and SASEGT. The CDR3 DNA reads TGTGCCAGCAGTGTTAGGACAGGGGAGGACGAGCAGTACTTC. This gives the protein CASSVRTGEDEQYF.

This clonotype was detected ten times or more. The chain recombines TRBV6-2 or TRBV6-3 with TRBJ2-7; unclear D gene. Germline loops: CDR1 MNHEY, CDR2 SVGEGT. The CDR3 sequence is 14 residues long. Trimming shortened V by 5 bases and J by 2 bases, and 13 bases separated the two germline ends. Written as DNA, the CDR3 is TGTGCCAGCAGTCATTCTCCACCCCCCTACGAGCAGTACTTC. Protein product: CASSHSPPPYEQYF.

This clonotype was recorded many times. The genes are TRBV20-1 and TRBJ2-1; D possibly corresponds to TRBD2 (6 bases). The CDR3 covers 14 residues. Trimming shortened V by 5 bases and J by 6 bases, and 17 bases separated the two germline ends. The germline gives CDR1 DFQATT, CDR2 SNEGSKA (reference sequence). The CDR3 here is CSAQSSGRPNEQFF. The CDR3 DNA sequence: TGCAGTGCTCAGAGTAGCGGAAGACCCAATGAGCAGTTCTTC.